Shown below are 11 T cell receptor beta chains from a single sample sequenced in a study of T cell repertoires in cytomegalovirus infection. TCRdb analysed the reads with MiXCR anew, one entry per CDR3 protein. In the table there are about 440,000 distinct CDR3 sequences, about a third of which are singletons. Sequencing used PBMCs. The receptors shown here come from a human donor in good health (CMV status not recorded). Some clones in this sample may be carry-over from other donors' samples.

The chain recombines TRBV7-9 with TRBJ2-1; D is possibly TRBD1 (5 bases). The V gene lost 6 bases and the J gene lost 8 bases, with 8 bases spanning the gap. Looked up from germline, CDR1 is SEHNR and CDR2 is FQNEAQ (reference sequence). The CDR3 runs to 11 residues. This CDR3 reads CASSGADEQFF. In nucleotides, the CDR3 is TGTGCCAGCAGTGGGGCGGATGAGCAGTTCTTC.

The chain uses TRBV6-5 and TRBJ2-7; 7 nucleotides align to TRBD1. Germline V lookup: CDR1 MNHEY, CDR2 SVGAGI. V was pared by 0 bases and J by 1 base, with 3 bases of the junction left unmatched. This CDR3 contains 15 residues. In nucleotides, the CDR3 is TGTGCCAGCAGTTACTCTCGGGACAGTTCCTACGAGCAGTACTTC. This encodes CASSYSRDSSYEQYF.

This clonotype was observed at least ten times. The chain recombines TRBV20-1 with TRBJ2-3; D tentatively reads TRBD1 or TRBD2 (5 bases each). This CDR3 spans 16 amino acids. Per the germline V gene, CDR1 is DFQATT and CDR2 is SNEGSKA (reference sequence). V lost 0 bases to trimming and J lost 5 bases, with 18 bases between them. The CDR3 DNA reads TGCAGTGCTAGAGATCCCCAGGGCGGGTGGGAAGATACGCAGTATTTT. Protein sequence: CSARDPQGGWEDTQYF.

The V gene is TRBV6-5, the J gene TRBJ2-3; 7 bases agree with TRBD2. The trim removed 2 bases at V and 4 bases at J, leaving 6 bases unmatched. In germline, CDR1 is MNHEY, CDR2 SVGAGI. This CDR3 comprises 15 residues. The CDR3 coding sequence is TGTGCCAGCAGTTACGGGGGGAGGGGCCCAGATACGCAGTATTTT. It specifies CASSYGGRGPDTQYF.

Comment on this clonotype: Compared with germline, one end of the junction differs, possibly owing to a read error. The chain has TRBV7-8 and TRBJ1-1, with D perhaps TRBD1 (6 bases). Germline V gene lookup returns CDR1 SGHVS and CDR2 FQNEAQ. The CDR3 totals 14 residues. The CDR3 DNA is TGTGCCAGCAGCCCGTGGACAGAGGTAATCGAAGTTTTTTTT. This sequence encodes CASSPWTEVIEVFF.

The chain employs TRBV27 and TRBJ2-7; tentative D call: TRBD2 (5 bases). CDR3 size: 14 residues. Deletions cut 8 bases from V and 4 bases from J, with 18 bases between. Germline lookup yields CDR1 MNHEY and CDR2 SMNVEV (reference sequence). CDR3 nucleotide sequence: TGTGCCAGCGGCTCATGGCTAGCAGGTTACGAGCAGTACTTC. The encoded protein is CASGSWLAGYEQYF.

This clonotype was observed a handful of times. This sequence joins TRBV6-6 and TRBJ2-7, with 11 positions matching TRBD1. The CDR3 has 15 residues. The V segment lost 5 bases and the J segment 4 bases; nucleotides outside the gene matches: 7. CDR1 is MNHNY, CDR2 SVGAGI, per germline (reference sequence). Here the CDR3 reads CASSKTGTGGYEQYF. For the CDR3, the DNA is TGTGCCAGCAGTAAGACCGGGACAGGGGGATACGAGCAGTACTTC.

The table lists this clonotype with a few counts. The chain uses TRBV4-1 and TRBJ2-1; D not certain. The CDR3 covers 12 residues. Trimming left V 2 bases short and J 7 bases short, with 6 bases between. Germline V gene lookup returns CDR1 MGHRA and CDR2 YSYEKL. CDR3 in DNA: TGCGCCAGCAGCCAATTTGGTAATGAGCAGTTCTTC. This codes for CASSQFGNEQFF.

This clonotype was observed a single time. One junction end does not reproduce the germline sequence, and a read error may be involved. The CDR3 DNA sequence: TGTGACAGCTCTGGCAGGGACAAGAGTGGTTCACCCCTCCACTTT. Amino acid sequence: CDSSGRDKSGSPLHF. V and J are TRBV11-2 and TRBJ1-6; TRBD1 might be the D (6 bases). Germline V lookup: CDR1 SGHAT, CDR2 FQNNGV. This CDR3 has 15 amino acids.

This clonotype was detected a few times. This chain joins TRBV12-3 or TRBV12-4 and TRBJ2-1; 8 bases line up with TRBD2. The V and J ends lost 7 bases and 8 bases, in that order; junction bases with no gene match: 10. This CDR3 spans 14 amino acids. CDR3 amino acids: CASTSRGGGYEQFF. For the CDR3, the DNA is TGTGCCAGCACCTCCAGGGGCGGGGGGTATGAGCAGTTCTTC.

Concerning this clonotype: One end of the junction is discordant with germline, which a read error may explain. This chain uses TRBV5-3 with TRBJ2-3, with 13 bases identical to TRBD2. TRBV5-3 qualifies as an ORF whose function is uncertain. The CDR3 consists of 13 residues. The CDR3 sequence is CASSSTSGGAPYF. The CDR3 DNA sequence: TGTGCCAGCAGCTCCACTAGCGGGGGGGCACCGTATTTT.